This TCR beta chain is from a study of blood T cell repertoires in COVID-19 (dated by TCRdb to 2020 to 2021). For the study in its entirety: The collaborator samples originated in the United States, Italy and Spain and spanned the acute and convalescent phases of COVID-19. The repertoires were made available in a free public database intended to serve as a resource for research on the immune response to SARS-CoV-2. The prospective study material was composed of cDNA or gDNA derived from T cells, B-cell-depleted T cells, or PBMCs. Where HLA class I and class II types were available, the types were taken from metadata supplied by the sample provider, not from assay-based typing. The samples were drawn from two sources: the first 160 participants of the ongoing ImmuneRACE study, and 1,000 to 1,500 subjects contributed by 6 global collaborators. The dataset comprised deeply sampled blood TCRbeta repertoires from subjects exposed to, actively infected with, or recovered from COVID-19. A de-identified subject ID, COVID-19 status, age in years and sex were almost always included in the sample metadata.

This clone was detected only a few times. Its recognized antigen is unknown. No base-level quality is on record; no much larger clone is a single base apart. Whole blood was collected in K2EDTA tubes by collaborating institutions according to the institutions' own protocols. For TCRbeta analysis, collaborators shipped samples as frozen whole blood, isolated PBMCs, or DNA extracted from either of those sample types. The germline V and J ends show losses of 0 bases and 1 base respectively, and no gene match explains 6 bases of the junction. Counted from cysteine to phenylalanine, this CDR3 has 16 amino acids. CDR3 DNA is the only sequence kept; it has 48 bases, read in frame from the first base. CDR1 and CDR2 were assigned from the germline V gene as SGHDT and YYEEEE. Broader findings and caveats from the paper: The amount of clinical and demographic metadata varied by source and participant and was provided uncurated.

The immunoSEQ Assay, a bias-controlled multiplex PCR, was used to amplify TCRbeta CDR3 regions from genomic DNA. The paper's processing steps were these. The number of nucleated cells in each sample was estimated from the amplification of reference gene primers within the assay. To quantify the absolute abundance of each unique TCRbeta CDR3 rearrangement, sequence reads were collapsed and filtered. For each sample, productive Simpson clonality was calculated as the square root of Simpson's diversity index over productive rearrangements. TCRdb carries this immuneACCESS record with in-frame sequences only. Its versions omit some clonotypes, under half of them owing to an unresolved V gene in the studies checked, with the rest unexplained. That table supplies the V and J calls and clone size; D and trimming were determined from the DNA. Across this sample there are about 150,000 clones, with roughly 90% seen only once. Of the sample, approximately 2.5% falls within the top ten clones.

The chain links TRBV5-6 with TRBJ1-2; 7 nucleotides in the junction match TRBD1. The sequence derives from a human donor in a cohort sampled during active COVID-19. Sequencing was done on a sample of peripheral blood. The bases are TGTGCCAGCAGCTTGGATTCGAGGGGGCTTAACTATGGCTACACCTTC. Translation gives CASSLDSRGLNYGYTF.